This T cell receptor beta chain is from a study of T cell repertoires in cytomegalovirus infection. This clonotype was observed a few times. Its specificity is not known. TCRdb analysed the reads with MiXCR anew, one entry per CDR3 protein. Of 650,000 to 900,000 distinct CDR3 sequences detected, over 25% appear once; the ten largest clones hold 9.5% to 15%. The sequence was obtained from a human donor in good health (CMV status not recorded). Some clones in this sample may be carry-over from other donors' samples. Here the sequenced sample was cultured CD8+ T cells from PBMCs, taken from culture after CMV antigen stimulation.

The CDR3 region is CASSYSGWVGGTSSHGYTF. CDR3 coding DNA: TGTGCCAGCAGTTACTCAGGGTGGGTGGGCGGCACGAGTTCGCATGGCTACACCTTC. The chain combines TRBV6-5 with TRBJ1-2; D gene ambiguous. CDR1 and CDR2 (germline): MNHEY, SVGAGI. There are 19 residues in the CDR3. V lost 0 bases, J lost 6 bases, and 26 bases lay in between.